There are a few counts of the clone carrying this TCR beta chain. The data are from a study of blood T cells in healthy people across ages. Healthy Russian Caucasian donors spanned ages roughly 6 to 100 years. Trimming left V 5 bases short and J 4 bases short, with 9 bases between. This CDR3 is 12 amino acids long. Germline V CDR1 and CDR2: SQVTM, ANQGSEA. Next came a second PCR, run for roughly 6 to 11 cycles, which used a sample-barcoded 5' primer along with a J-beta primer mix. TCRdb analysed the 5' RACE reads with MiXCR anew, one entry per CDR3 protein. The repertoire holds about 760,000 distinct CDR3 sequences, with around a quarter as singletons. In addition, the sample was reused for a study of T cells of mothers and their children.

This TCR came from a boy aged 5-17 years in good health. V is TRBV29-1 and J is TRBJ1-5; no clear D. Sequenced sample: blood. The CDR3 nucleotides read TGCAGCGTTAGGGCAGGAAATCAGCCCCAGCATTTT. This gives the protein CSVRAGNQPQHF.